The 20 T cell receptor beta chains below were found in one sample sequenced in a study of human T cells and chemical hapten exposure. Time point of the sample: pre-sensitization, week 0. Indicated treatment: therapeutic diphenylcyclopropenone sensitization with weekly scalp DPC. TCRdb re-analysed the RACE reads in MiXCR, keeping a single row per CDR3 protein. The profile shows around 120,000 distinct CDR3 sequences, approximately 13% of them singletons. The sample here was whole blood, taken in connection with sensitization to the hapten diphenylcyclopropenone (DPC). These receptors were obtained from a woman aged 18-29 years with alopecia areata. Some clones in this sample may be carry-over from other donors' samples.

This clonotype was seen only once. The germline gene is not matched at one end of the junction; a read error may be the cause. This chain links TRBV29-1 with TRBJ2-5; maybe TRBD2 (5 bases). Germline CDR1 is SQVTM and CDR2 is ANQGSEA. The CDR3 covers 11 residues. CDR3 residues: CSVAGVETHYF. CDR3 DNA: TGCAGCGTTGCCGGGGTAGAGACCCATTACTTC.

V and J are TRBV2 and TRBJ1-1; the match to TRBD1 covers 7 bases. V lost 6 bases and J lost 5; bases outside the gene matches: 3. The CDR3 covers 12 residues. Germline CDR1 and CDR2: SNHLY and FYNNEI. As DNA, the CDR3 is TGTGCCAGCAGATTACAGGGGACTGAAGCTTTCTTT. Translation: CASRLQGTEAFF.

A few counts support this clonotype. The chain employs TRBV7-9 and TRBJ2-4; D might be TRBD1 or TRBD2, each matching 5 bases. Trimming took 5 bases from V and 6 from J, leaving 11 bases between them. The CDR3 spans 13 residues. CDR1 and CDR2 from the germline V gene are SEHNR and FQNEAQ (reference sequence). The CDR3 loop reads CASSTGTANIQYF. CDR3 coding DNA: TGTGCCAGCAGCACGGGGACCGCAAACATTCAGTACTTC. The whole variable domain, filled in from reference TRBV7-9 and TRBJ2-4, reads DTGVSQNPRHKITKRGQNVTFRCDPISEHNRLYWYRQTLGQGPEFLTYFQNEAQLEKSRLLSDRFSAERPKGSFSTLEIQRTEQGDSAMYLCASSTGTANIQYFGAGTRLSVL.

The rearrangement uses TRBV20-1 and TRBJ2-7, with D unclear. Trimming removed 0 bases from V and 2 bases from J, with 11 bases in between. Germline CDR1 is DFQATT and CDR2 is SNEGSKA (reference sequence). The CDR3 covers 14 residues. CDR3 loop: CSARDRTLPYEQYF. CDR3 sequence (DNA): TGCAGTGCTAGAGATCGGACCCTACCCTACGAGCAGTACTTC.

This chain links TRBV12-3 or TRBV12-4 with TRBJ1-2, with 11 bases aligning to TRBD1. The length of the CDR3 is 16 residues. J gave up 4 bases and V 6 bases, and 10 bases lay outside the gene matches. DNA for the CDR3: TGTGCCAGCAGGCCATCCGGGACAGGGGGACTCTATGGCTACACCTTC. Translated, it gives CASRPSGTGGLYGYTF.

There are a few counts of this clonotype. CDR3 protein: CSARVSVGSNQPQHF. CDR3 nucleotide sequence: TGCAGTGCTAGGGTTTCAGTTGGGTCTAATCAGCCCCAGCATTTT. The chain couples TRBV20-1 to TRBJ1-5; D remains unclear. Germline lookup yields CDR1 DFQATT and CDR2 SNEGSKA (reference sequence). Trimming took 3 bases from V and 4 from J, leaving 16 bases between them. The CDR3 length is 15 residues.

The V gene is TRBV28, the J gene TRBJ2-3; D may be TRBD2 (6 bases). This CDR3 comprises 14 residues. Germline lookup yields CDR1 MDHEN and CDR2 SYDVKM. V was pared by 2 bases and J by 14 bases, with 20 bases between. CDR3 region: CASSLGGNRPNLYF. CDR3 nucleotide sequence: TGTGCCAGCAGTTTAGGAGGGAATCGGCCCAACCTGTATTTT.

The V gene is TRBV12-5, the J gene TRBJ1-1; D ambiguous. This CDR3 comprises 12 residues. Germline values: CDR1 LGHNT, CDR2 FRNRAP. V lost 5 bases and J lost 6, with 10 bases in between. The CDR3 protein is CASGLGWSEAFF. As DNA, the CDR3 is TGTGCTAGTGGTCTTGGGTGGTCTGAAGCTTTCTTT. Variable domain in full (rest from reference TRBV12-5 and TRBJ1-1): DARVTQTPRHKVTEMGQEVTMRCQPILGHNTVFWYRQTMMQGLELLAYFRNRAPLDDSGMPKDRFSAEMPDATLATLKIQPSEPRDSAVYFCASGLGWSEAFFGQGTRLTVV.

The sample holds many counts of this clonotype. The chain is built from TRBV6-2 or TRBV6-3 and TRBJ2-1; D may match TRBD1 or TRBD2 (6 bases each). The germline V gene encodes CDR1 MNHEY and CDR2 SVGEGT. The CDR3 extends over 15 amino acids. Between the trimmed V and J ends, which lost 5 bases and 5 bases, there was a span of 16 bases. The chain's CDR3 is CASSAHGGRDNEQFF. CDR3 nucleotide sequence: TGTGCCAGCAGTGCCCACGGGGGCCGCGACAATGAGCAGTTCTTC.

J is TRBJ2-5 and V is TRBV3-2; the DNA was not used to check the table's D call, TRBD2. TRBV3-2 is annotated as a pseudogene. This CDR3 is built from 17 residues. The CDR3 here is CASSLLAGGLVQETQYF. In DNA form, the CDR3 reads TGTGCCAGCAGCCTACTAGCGGGGGGGCTCGTACAAGAGACCCAGTACTTC.

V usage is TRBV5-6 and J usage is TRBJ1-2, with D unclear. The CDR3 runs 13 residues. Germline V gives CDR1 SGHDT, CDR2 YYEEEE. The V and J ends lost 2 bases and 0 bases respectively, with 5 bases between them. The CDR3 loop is CASSFEANYGYTF. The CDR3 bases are TGTGCCAGCAGCTTTGAAGCTAACTATGGCTACACCTTC.

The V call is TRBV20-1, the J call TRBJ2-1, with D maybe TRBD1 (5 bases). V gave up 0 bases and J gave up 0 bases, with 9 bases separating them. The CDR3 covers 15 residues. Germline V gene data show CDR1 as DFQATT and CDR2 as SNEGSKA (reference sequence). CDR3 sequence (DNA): TGCAGTGCTAGAGATTTTCAGGGCTCCTACAATGAGCAGTTCTTC. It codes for CSARDFQGSYNEQFF.

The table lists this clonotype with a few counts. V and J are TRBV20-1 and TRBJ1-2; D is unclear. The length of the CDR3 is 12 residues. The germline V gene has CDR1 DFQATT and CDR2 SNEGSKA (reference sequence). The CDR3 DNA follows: TGCTGCCTGGCGGAACCTAACTATGGCTACACCTTC. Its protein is CCLAEPNYGYTF.

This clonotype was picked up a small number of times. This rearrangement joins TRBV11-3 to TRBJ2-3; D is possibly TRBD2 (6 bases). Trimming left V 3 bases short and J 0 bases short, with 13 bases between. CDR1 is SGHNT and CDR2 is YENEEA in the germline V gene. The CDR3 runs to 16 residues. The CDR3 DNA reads TGTGCCAGCAGCTTTCGTCGACTAGACAGCACAGATACGCAGTATTTT. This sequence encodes CASSFRRLDSTDTQYF.

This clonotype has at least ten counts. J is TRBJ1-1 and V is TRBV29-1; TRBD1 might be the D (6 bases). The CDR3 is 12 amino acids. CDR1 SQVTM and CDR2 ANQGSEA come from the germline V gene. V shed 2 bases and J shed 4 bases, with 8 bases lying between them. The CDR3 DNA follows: TGCAGCGTTGAAAGGGGGTTCACTGAAGCTTTCTTT. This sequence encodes CSVERGFTEAFF.

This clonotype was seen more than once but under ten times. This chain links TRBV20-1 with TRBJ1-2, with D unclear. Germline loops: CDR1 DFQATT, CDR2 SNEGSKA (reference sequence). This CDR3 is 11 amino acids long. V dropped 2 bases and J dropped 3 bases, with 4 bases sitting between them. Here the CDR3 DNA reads TGCAGTGCTAGAATAGACTATGGCTACACCTTC. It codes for CSARIDYGYTF.

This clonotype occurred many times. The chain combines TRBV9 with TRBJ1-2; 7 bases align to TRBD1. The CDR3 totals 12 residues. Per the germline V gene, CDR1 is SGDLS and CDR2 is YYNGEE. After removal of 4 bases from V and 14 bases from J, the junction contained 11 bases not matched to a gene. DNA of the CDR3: TGTGCCAGCAGCAAAACCGACAGGGCCTCGACCTTC. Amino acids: CASSKTDRASTF.

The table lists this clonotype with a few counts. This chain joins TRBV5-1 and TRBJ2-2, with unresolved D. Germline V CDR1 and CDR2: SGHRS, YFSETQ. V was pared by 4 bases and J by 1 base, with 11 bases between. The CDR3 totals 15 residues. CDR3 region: CASSSYDGNTGELFF. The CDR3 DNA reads TGCGCCAGCAGCAGCTACGACGGGAACACCGGGGAGCTGTTTTTT. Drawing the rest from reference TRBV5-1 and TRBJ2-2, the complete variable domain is KAGVTQTPRYLIKTRGQQVTLSCSPISGHRSVSWYQQTPGQGLQFLFEYFSETQRNKGNFPGRFSGRQFSNSRSEMNVSTLELGDSALYLCASSSYDGNTGELFFGEGSRLTVL.

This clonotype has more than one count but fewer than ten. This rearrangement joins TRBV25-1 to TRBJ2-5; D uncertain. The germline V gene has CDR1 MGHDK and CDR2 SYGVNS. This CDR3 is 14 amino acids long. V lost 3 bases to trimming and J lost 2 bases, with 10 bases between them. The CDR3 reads CASSERRQQETQYF. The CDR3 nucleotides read TGTGCCAGCAGTGAGCGCCGACAACAAGAGACCCAGTACTTC.

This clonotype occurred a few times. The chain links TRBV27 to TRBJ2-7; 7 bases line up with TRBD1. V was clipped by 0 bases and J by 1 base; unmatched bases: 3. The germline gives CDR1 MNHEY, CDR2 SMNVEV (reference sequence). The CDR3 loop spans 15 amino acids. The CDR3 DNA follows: TGTGCCAGCAGTTTATCAGGGACAGCTTCCTACGAGCAGTACTTC. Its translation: CASSLSGTASYEQYF.